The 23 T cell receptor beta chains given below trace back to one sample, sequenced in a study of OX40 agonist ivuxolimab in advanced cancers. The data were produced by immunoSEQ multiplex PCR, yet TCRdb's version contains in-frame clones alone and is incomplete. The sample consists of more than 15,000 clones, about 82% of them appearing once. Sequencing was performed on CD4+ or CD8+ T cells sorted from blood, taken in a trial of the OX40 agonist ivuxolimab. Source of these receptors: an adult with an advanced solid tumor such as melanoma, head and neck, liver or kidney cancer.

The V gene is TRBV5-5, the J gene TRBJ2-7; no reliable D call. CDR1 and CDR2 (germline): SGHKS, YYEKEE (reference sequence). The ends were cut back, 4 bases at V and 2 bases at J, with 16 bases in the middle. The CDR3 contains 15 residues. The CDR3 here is CASSPLGPYTYEQYF. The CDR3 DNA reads TGTGCCAGCAGCCCCCTGGGCCCTTACACCTACGAGCAGTACTTC.

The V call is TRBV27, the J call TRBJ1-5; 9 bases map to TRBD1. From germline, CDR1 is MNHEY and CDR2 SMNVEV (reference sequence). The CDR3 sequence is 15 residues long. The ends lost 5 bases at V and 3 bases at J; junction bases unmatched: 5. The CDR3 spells CASSRDRGDNQPQHF. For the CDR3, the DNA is TGTGCCAGCAGTCGCGACAGGGGGGACAATCAGCCCCAGCATTTT.

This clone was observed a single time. DNA of the CDR3: TGTGCCAGCAGCCGGAGCGGGGGACCCTACGAGCAGTACTTC. Its protein is CASSRSGGPYEQYF. The chain is built from TRBV7-9 and TRBJ2-7, with TRBD2 matching 8 bases. The CDR3 runs to 14 residues. With V trimmed by 5 bases and J by 2 bases, 5 bases remained unmatched. Germline V CDR1 and CDR2: SEHNR, FQNEAQ (reference sequence).

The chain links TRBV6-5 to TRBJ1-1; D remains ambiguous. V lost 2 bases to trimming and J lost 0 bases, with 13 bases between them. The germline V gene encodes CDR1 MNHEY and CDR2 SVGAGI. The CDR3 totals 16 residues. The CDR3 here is CASSYIRLGVNTEAFF. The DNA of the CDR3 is TGTGCCAGCAGTTACATTAGATTAGGCGTGAACACTGAAGCTTTCTTT.

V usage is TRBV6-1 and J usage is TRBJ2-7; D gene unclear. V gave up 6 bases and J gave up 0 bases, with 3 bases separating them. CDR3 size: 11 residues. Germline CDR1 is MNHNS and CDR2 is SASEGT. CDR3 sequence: CASRSSYEQYF. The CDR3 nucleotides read TGTGCCAGCAGAAGCTCCTACGAGCAGTACTTC.

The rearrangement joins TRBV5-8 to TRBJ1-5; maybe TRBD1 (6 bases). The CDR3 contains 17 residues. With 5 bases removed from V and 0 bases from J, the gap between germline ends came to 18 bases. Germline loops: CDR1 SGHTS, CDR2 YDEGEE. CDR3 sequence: CASSFAGQSYSNQPQHF. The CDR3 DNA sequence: TGTGCCAGCAGTTTCGCCGGACAGTCTTATAGCAATCAGCCCCAGCATTTT.

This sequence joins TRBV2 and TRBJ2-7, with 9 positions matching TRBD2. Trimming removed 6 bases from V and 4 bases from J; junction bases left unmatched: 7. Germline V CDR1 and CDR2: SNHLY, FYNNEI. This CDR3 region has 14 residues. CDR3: CASRVRSGRYEQYF. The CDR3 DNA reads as TGTGCCAGCAGGGTTCGTAGCGGGAGATACGAGCAGTACTTC.

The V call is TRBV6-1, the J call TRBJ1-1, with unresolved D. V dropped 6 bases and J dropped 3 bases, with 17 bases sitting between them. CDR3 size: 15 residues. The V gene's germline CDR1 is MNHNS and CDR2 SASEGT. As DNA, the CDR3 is TGTGCCAGCAGGGCGCGGAGAGCCACCTACACTGAAGCTTTCTTT. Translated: CASRARRATYTEAFF.

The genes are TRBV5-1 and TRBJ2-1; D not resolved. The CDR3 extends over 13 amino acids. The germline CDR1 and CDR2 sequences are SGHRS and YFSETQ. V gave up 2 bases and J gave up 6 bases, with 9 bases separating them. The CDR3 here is CASSLAPLNEQFF. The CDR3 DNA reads TGCGCCAGCAGCTTAGCACCCCTCAATGAGCAGTTCTTC.

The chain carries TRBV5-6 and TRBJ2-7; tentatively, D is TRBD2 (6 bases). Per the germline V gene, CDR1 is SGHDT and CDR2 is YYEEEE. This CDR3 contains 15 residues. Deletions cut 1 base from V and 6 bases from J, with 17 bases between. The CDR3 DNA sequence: TGTGCCAGCAGCTTGTTACGGGAGAGGGGTTCCGAGCAGTACTTC. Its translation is CASSLLRERGSEQYF.

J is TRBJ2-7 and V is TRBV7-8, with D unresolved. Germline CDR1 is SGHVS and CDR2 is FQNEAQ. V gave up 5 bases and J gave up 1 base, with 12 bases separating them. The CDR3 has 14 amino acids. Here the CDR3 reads CASSQEGRSYEQYF. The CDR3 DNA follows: TGTGCCAGCAGCCAGGAAGGCAGATCCTACGAGCAGTACTTC.

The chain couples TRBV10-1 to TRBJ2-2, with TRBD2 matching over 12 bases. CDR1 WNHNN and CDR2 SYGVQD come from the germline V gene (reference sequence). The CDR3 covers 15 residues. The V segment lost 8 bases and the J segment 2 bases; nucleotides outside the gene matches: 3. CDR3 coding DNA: TGCGCCAGCTCTGGACTAGCGGGAAACACCGGGGAGCTGTTTTTT. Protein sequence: CASSGLAGNTGELFF.

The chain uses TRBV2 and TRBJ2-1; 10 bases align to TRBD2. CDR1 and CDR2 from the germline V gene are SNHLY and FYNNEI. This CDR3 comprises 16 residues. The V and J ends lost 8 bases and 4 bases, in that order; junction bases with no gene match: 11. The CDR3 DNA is TGTGCCAGCTCCTGGCTAGCGGGGGAAGCTTACAATGAGCAGTTCTTC. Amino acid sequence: CASSWLAGEAYNEQFF.

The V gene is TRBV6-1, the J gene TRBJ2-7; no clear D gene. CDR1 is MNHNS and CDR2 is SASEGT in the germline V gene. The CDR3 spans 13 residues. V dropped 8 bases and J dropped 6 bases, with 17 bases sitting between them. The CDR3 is CASGPLREGEQYF. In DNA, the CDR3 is TGTGCCAGCGGACCACTTAGGGAAGGCGAGCAGTACTTC.

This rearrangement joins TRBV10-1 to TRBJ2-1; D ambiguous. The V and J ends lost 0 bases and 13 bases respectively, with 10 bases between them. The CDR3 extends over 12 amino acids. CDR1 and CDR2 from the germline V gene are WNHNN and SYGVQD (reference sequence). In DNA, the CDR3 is TGCGCCAGCAGTGAGTCAGGGTCTGAACAGTTCTTC. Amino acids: CASSESGSEQFF.

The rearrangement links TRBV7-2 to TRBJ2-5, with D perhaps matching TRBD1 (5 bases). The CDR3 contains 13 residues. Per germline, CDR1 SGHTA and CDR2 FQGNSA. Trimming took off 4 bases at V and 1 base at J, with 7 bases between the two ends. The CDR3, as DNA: TGTGCCAGCAGCTCCAGGGTCCAAGAGACCCAGTACTTC. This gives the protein CASSSRVQETQYF.

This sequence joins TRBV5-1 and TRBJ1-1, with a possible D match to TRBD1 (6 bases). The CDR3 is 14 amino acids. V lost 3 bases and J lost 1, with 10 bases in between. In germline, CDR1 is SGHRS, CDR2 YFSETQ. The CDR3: CASSWETGNTEAFF. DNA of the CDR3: TGCGCCAGCAGCTGGGAGACAGGGAACACTGAAGCTTTCTTT.

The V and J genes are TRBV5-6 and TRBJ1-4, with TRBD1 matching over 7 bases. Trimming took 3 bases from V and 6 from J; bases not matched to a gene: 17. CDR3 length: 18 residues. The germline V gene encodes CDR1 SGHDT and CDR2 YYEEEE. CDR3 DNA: TGTGCCAGCAGCTACTACTTACCTTACAGGGGAGAGGATGAAAAACTGTTTTTT. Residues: CASSYYLPYRGEDEKLFF.

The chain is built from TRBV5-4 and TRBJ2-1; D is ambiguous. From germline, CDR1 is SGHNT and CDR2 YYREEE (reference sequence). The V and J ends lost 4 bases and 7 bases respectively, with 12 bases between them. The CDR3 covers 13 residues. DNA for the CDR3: TGTGCCAGCAGCCTCGCGGCGATTAATGAGCAGTTCTTC. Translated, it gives CASSLAAINEQFF.

CDR3 sequence reads: CASSSGLAYEQYF. The CDR3 DNA reads as TGCGCCAGCAGCTCGGGACTAGCCTACGAGCAGTACTTC. This chain joins TRBV5-1 and TRBJ2-7; TRBD2 matches at 8 bases. The germline gives CDR1 SGHRS, CDR2 YFSETQ. CDR3 length equals 13 residues. V dropped 3 bases and J dropped 2; count of bases not matched to a gene: 1. The entire variable domain, with the rest obtained from reference TRBV5-1 and TRBJ2-7, is as follows: KAGVTQTPRYLIKTRGQQVTLSCSPISGHRSVSWYQQTPGQGLQFLFEYFSETQRNKGNFPGRFSGRQFSNSRSEMNVSTLELGDSALYLCASSSGLAYEQYFGPGTRLTVT.

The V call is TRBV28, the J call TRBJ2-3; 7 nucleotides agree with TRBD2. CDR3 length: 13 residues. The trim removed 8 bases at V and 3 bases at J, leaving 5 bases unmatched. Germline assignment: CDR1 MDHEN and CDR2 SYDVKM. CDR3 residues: CASRPGGTDTQYF. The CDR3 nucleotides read TGTGCCAGCCGGCCCGGGGGGACAGATACGCAGTATTTT.

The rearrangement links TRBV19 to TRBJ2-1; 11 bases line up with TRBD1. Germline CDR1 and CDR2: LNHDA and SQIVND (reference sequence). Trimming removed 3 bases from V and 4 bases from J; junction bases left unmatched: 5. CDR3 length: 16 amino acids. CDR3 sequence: CASSMRGTGGYNEQFF. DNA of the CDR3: TGTGCCAGTAGTATGCGGGGGACAGGGGGATACAATGAGCAGTTCTTC.

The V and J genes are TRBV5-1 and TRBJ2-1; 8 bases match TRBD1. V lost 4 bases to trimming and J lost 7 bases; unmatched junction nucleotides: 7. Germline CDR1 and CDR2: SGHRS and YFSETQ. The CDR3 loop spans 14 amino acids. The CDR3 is CASSKMDRANEQFF. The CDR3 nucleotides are TGCGCCAGCAGCAAGATGGACAGGGCAAATGAGCAGTTCTTC.